This T cell receptor beta chain was captured by sequencing in a study of T-cell memory formation after mild COVID-19. Findings of the study overall: Contracting CD4+ clones sat mainly in CM and EM; CD8+ in EMRA. Cross-reactive memory apparently joined, as some responding clones appeared in pre-infection memory.

Sample barcodes and UMIs were carried by the TCR alpha and TCR beta cDNA libraries that 5'RACE generated with constant-segment primers. TCRdb called the 5' RACE reads again in MiXCR, with one record for every CDR3 protein. Of 350,000 to 450,000 distinct CDR3 sequences in the sample, 24% were seen once. The CDR3 consists of 15 residues. The V end was cut by 6 bases, the J end by 2 bases, with 17 bases between. In its sample, this clonotype was seen a few times. Its antigen is unknown. This chain joins TRBV12-3 or TRBV12-4 and TRBJ2-7; D not certain. The clonotype originates from an adult woman who had mild COVID-19 (a few samples of this study predate the infection). Cell type and time point are not known. Sequenced sample: PBMCs or a T cell subset sorted from them (not recorded which). Written as DNA, the CDR3 is TGTGCCAGCAGGGATGTTGGCAGGCCCCCCTACGAGCAGTACTTC. Protein sequence: CASRDVGRPPYEQYF.